Each of the 17 T cell receptor beta chains below was sequenced from the same sample in a study of tumor-infiltrating lymphocytes in primary liver carcinoma. RNA and DNA were co-extracted from roughly 20-30 mg of unsorted bulk tissue. With a constant-region primer, TCR beta cDNA was made from 450 to 550 ng of total RNA. ARM-PCR was slightly modified, and three nested multiplex PCR rounds with it gave rise to the TCR beta libraries. Primers for the first two PCR rounds were TRBV1-TRBV30 forward primers and a C-beta reverse primer (roughly 10 cycles per round). TCRdb re-called the multiplex PCR reads with MiXCR, one entry per CDR3 protein. The data show some 100,000 distinct CDR3 sequences, 65% to 75% seen once. Sequencing was done on a sample of liver tumor tissue from sampling region 2. Subset given: tumor region T2, inferior pole. These receptors all come from a woman in her sixties with primary liver carcinoma and hepatitis B virus infection.

This clonotype showed up just a few times. Since a much larger clone is just one base distant, this may be a read error. The chain is built from TRBV19 and TRBJ2-2; 8 bases fit TRBD2. CDR1 is LNHDA, CDR2 SQIVND, per germline (reference sequence). The CDR3 consists of 17 residues. With V trimmed by 5 bases and J by 7 bases, 15 bases remained unmatched. CDR3 in amino acids: CASSPEGTSLRSGELFF. The CDR3 DNA reads as TGTGCCAGTAGTCCAGAAGGGACTAGTCTTAGGAGCGGGGAGCTGTTTTTT.

Remarks on this clonotype: A clone one base away is much larger, so this may be a read error. The genes are TRBV28 and TRBJ1-6; D may be TRBD1 (5 bases). The CDR3 is made up of 14 amino acids. Deletions cut 9 bases from V and 0 bases from J, with 9 bases between. In germline, CDR1 is MDHEN, CDR2 SYDVKM. As DNA, the CDR3 is TGTGCCAGAAGTCAGGGCTCCTATAATTCACCCCTCCACTTT. Residues: CARSQGSYNSPLHF.

With respect to this clonotype: Germline is not matched at one junction end, which may reflect a read error. The V gene is TRBV11-3, the J gene TRBJ2-1; the D gene is possibly TRBD2 (5 bases). The CDR3 runs 15 residues. Germline V lookup: CDR1 SGHNT, CDR2 YENEEA. CDR3 sequence reads: CASSLLVEDYNDQFF. The CDR3 DNA sequence: TGTGCCAGCAGCTTACTAGTGGAGGATTACAATGACCAGTTCTTC.

The rearrangement joins TRBV6-1 to TRBJ2-7; no reliable D call. V lost 3 bases and J lost 0, with 12 bases in between. Germline CDR1 MNHNS, CDR2 SASEGT. The CDR3 covers 15 residues. CDR3 sequence (DNA): TGTGCCAGCAGTGAGATTGGCGGCAGCTCCTACGAGCAGTACTTC. Encoded protein: CASSEIGGSSYEQYF.

The chain has TRBV6-5 and TRBJ1-1; D uncertain. This CDR3 is built from 14 residues. Per germline, CDR1 MNHEY and CDR2 SVGAGI. V lost 0 bases, J lost 5 bases, and 10 bases lay in between. DNA of the CDR3: TGTGCCAGCAGTTACTCGAAGGGAGAAACTGAAGCTTTCTTT. This gives the protein CASSYSKGETEAFF.

The gene calls are TRBV12-3 or TRBV12-4 and TRBJ2-7, with D possibly TRBD1 on 6 matching bases. Trimming left V 6 bases short and J 2 bases short, with 17 bases between. CDR3 length: 15 residues. This CDR3 is CASRDQQGPAYEQYF. The CDR3 DNA follows: TGTGCCAGCAGGGATCAACAGGGTCCTGCCTACGAGCAGTACTTC.

Worth noting for this clonotype: One end of the junction varies from germline; a read error may be responsible. The chain combines TRBV5-1 with TRBJ2-1; 10 nucleotides agree with TRBD1. CDR1 is SGHRS, CDR2 YFSETQ, per germline. This CDR3 is built from 18 residues. The CDR3 coding sequence is TGCGCCAGCAGCCCGGAACCCGGTGGGGACAGGGGACGCAATAAGCAGTTCTTC. Protein sequence: CASSPEPGGDRGRNKQFF.

This clonotype was counted between two and nine times. The chain links TRBV18 to TRBJ2-3; no reliable D call. V was trimmed by 3 bases and J by 6 bases, leaving 10 bases between them. The CDR3 extends over 13 amino acids. Germline V gene data show CDR1 as KGHSH and CDR2 as LQKENI. DNA for the CDR3: TGTGCCAGCTCACCCGGTCTCGGTGATACGCAGTATTTT. Amino acids: CASSPGLGDTQYF.

About this clonotype itself: Being one base from a much bigger clone, this may be a read error. The rearrangement links TRBV5-1 to TRBJ2-1, with 11 nucleotides matching TRBD2. This CDR3 comprises 17 residues. In germline, CDR1 is SGHRS, CDR2 YFSETQ. J was trimmed by 5 bases and V by 5 bases; bases with no gene match: 12. The CDR3 region has the DNA TGCGCCAGCAGAGGAAGAACTAGCGGGGGTTCCAACAATGAGCAGTTCTTC. Translated, it gives CASRGRTSGGSNNEQFF. The full variable domain, rest sourced from reference TRBV5-1 and TRBJ2-1, is KAGVTQTPRYLIKTRGQQVTLSCSPISGHRSVSWYQQTPGQGLQFLFEYFSETQRNKGNFPGRFSGRQFSNSRSEMNVSTLELGDSALYLCASRGRTSGGSNNEQFFGPGTRLTVL.

This clonotype has a handful of counts. V usage is TRBV5-4 and J usage is TRBJ2-1; 10 bases align to TRBD2. The germline CDR1 and CDR2 sequences are SGHNT and YYREEE (reference sequence). V lost 4 bases, J lost 12 bases, and 13 bases stayed unmatched. The length of the CDR3 is 15 residues. This CDR3 is CASSPTSGITSGQFF. The CDR3 nucleotides are TGTGCCAGCAGCCCTACTAGCGGGATAACGAGTGGGCAGTTCTTC.

Note on this clonotype: At one end the junction does not follow the germline gene, possibly because of a read error. The V gene is TRBV7-9, the J gene TRBJ1-1; maybe TRBD1 (5 bases). From germline, CDR1 is SEHNR and CDR2 FQNEAQ (reference sequence). The CDR3 is made up of 15 amino acids. DNA of the CDR3: TGTGCCAGCAGCTTAATGGGGGGATTGAACACTGAAGCTGTCTTT. It codes for CASSLMGGLNTEAVF.

As to this clonotype: This may arise from a read error, as a much more abundant clone is one base away. The rearrangement uses TRBV28 and TRBJ2-4; the D gene is possibly TRBD1 (5 bases). Germline CDR1 is MDHEN and CDR2 is SYDVKM. CDR3 length: 14 amino acids. Written as DNA, the CDR3 is TGTGCCAGCAGTTTCTCAAGACAGAAAAACATTCGGTACTTC. As protein: CASSFSRQKNIRYF.

The chain is built from TRBV29-1 and TRBJ1-1; tentatively, D is TRBD1 (6 bases). V gave up 6 bases and J gave up 3 bases, with 11 bases separating them. The CDR3 covers 12 residues. Germline V gene sequence: CDR1 SQVTM, CDR2 ANQGSEA. The CDR3 coding sequence is TGCAGCGTCGGGACATTGGACACTGAAGCTTTCTTT. This gives the protein CSVGTLDTEAFF.

This clonotype is medium-sized. The V and J genes are TRBV11-1 and TRBJ1-1; a weak D match, TRBD1 (5 bases). V was clipped by 3 bases and J by 1 base, with 12 bases between them. The length of the CDR3 is 15 residues. Germline CDR1 SGHAT, CDR2 FQDESV (reference sequence). CDR3 region: CASSFFGAANTEAFF. CDR3 bases: TGTGCCAGCAGCTTTTTTGGGGCAGCGAACACTGAAGCTTTCTTT.

As to this clonotype: The junction does not match germline at one end; this may be a read error. The chain uses TRBV28 and TRBJ1-5; D is undetermined. The CDR3 extends over 15 amino acids. Germline assignment: CDR1 MDHEN and CDR2 SYDVKM. CDR3: CASSGTFRSNQLQHF. Written as DNA, the CDR3 is TGTGCCAGCAGCGGAACCTTCCGTAGCAATCAGCTCCAGCATTTT. The full variable domain, rest sourced from reference TRBV28 and TRBJ1-5, is DVKVTQSSRYLVKRTGEKVFLECVQDMDHENMFWYRQDPGLGLRLIYFSYDVKMKEKGDIPEGYSVSREKKERFSLILESASTNQTSMYLCASSGTFRSNQLQHFGDGTRLSIL.

As to this clonotype: The conserved phenylalanine or tryptophan is not found at the CDR3 terminus, so this likely reflects a read error. The rearrangement joins TRBV28 to TRBJ2-7, with 8 nucleotides matching TRBD1. In germline, CDR1 is MDHEN, CDR2 SYDVKM. The CDR3 has 12 amino acids. J gave up 4 bases and V 10 bases, and 6 bases lay outside the gene matches. The CDR3 DNA sequence: TGTGCCACCCGACAGGGGACGTACGAGCAGTACTAC. Amino acid sequence: CATRQGTYEQYY.

Points on this clonotype: Being one base from a much bigger clone, this may be a read error. This chain's CDR3 is CASSFGGRGPRGTEAIF. CDR3 DNA: TGTGCCAGCAGCTTTGGCGGCAGGGGGCCACGGGGCACTGAAGCTATCTTT. This chain joins TRBV5-4 and TRBJ1-1; 8 positions agree with TRBD1. CDR1 and CDR2 from the germline V gene are SGHNT and YYREEE (reference sequence). CDR3 size: 17 residues. The whole variable domain, filled in from reference TRBV5-4 and TRBJ1-1, reads ETGVTQSPTHLIKTRGQQVTLRCSSQSGHNTVSWYQQALGQGPQFIFQYYREEENGRGNFPPRFSGLQFPNYSSELNVNALELDDSALYLCASSFGGRGPRGTEAIFGQGTRLTVV.